The entry below gives a single T cell receptor beta chain sequence along with its context. Seattle's cohort entered during active infection and was followed longitudinally. The data were produced by immunoSEQ multiplex PCR, yet TCRdb's version contains in-frame clones alone and is incomplete. The sample has roughly 200,000 clones, approximately 80% seen once. V was pared by 6 bases and J by 3 bases, with 30 bases of the junction left unmatched. CDR3 length equals 24 residues. The germline V gene has CDR1 ENHRY and CDR2 SYGVKD. This sample is part of a study of blood T cell repertoires in COVID-19. What was sequenced was peripheral blood. The rearrangement uses TRBV10-3 and TRBJ2-7; TRBD2 matches at 15 bases. The TCR sequence derives from a woman between 40 and 50 years old with COVID-19, enrolled during active disease. CDR3 in DNA: TGTGCCATCAGCATTCCCGGGACTAGCGGGGGGCCCCCTAGGCAAGAGGCGTTTCTCTACGAGCAGTACTTC. This codes for CAISIPGTSGGPPRQEAFLYEQYF.